What follows describes a single T cell receptor beta chain. It has no known antigen specificity. No base-level quality is on record; no much larger clone is a single base apart. The library was obtained by the immunoSEQ multiplex PCR assay. The multiplex PCR relied on a mix of 60 forward primers for TCR Vbeta segments and 13 reverse primers for TCR Jbeta segments. The CDR3 region of rearranged TCR beta genes was amplified from genomic DNA by a multiplex PCR assay. Amplified TCR beta libraries were sequenced as 87-base-pair reads on the Illumina HiSeq System. The authors' analysis ran thus. A later analysis tallied about 77 million unique TCR beta chains across the 660 or so repertoires, and approximately 12 million of those chains were shared by two or more donors. To remove PCR and sequencing errors, raw reads were error-corrected and collapsed into unique sequences using a nearest-neighbor algorithm that merged closely related sequences. Alignment of CDR3 sequences to IMGT reference sequences was used to assign V, D and J gene segments. Each retained sequence needed at least a six-nucleotide match to both a V gene segment and a J gene segment. A rearrangement counted as productive if the CDR3 had no stop codons and remained in frame with V and J, and every other rearrangement counted as non-productive. CDR3 was defined by IMGT convention, running from the second conserved V-encoded cysteine to the conserved J-encoded phenylalanine. Sequences without an unambiguous match to a single V gene segment were excluded from the earlier analysis of approximately 600 of the donors. An earlier analysis of several hundred of the donors called V segments functional above 56.7% productive rearrangements and segregating when the between-donor standard deviation exceeded 5%. A statistical classification framework was built for diagnosing cytomegalovirus status from the catalog of TCR beta chain sequences. V and J gene assignment, in a later analysis, came from comparing TCR nucleotide sequences with IMGT/GENE-DB human TR gene sequences. In a later analysis, CDR3 sequences and most-parsimonious VDJ recombination scenarios were assigned using the TCRdist pipeline. In a later analysis, each TCR beta chain was defined by its CDR3 amino acid sequence together with its V-gene family, and reads lacking a unique V-gene family were excluded. A later analysis removed several hundred highly shared, low-generation-probability nucleotide sequences to deal with suspected cross-contamination and a sequencing artifact. In a later analysis, a clonal expansion index was calculated for each public chain from normalized within-repertoire ranks of inferred template counts. A later analysis computed generation probabilities with a VDJ recombination model fitted to out-of-frame rearrangements, and checked the results against IGoR. In a later analysis, TCR-TCR, TCR-HLA and TCR-CMV co-occurrence was scored with hypergeometric tests, and a repertoire-size bias correction was applied to TCR pairs. To estimate false discovery rates, a later analysis permuted the HLA or CMV assignments 20 times. A later analysis grouped co-occurring TCRs with DBSCAN, adding TCRdist sequence similarity when clustering within HLA-allele-positive subsets. For co-occurrence clustering, repertoires with fewer than 30,000 or more than 120,000 public chains were excluded, along with a handful of repertoires with anomalous nucleotide sharing. TCRdb took over this immuneACCESS table, retaining in-frame rearrangements with V and J assigned. Such tables are incomplete; in checked studies, under half of the missing clones stem from an unresolved V gene, and the remainder is unexplained. For V, J and clone size, that table is used; D and trimming come from the DNA. Within this sample are about 98,000 clones, with approximately 74% of them counted one time only. The ten largest clonotypes hold about 2% of the sample.

The data are from a study of cytomegalovirus exposure and HLA in healthy donors (dated by TCRdb to 2015 to 2018). About the investigation overall: In an earlier analysis of fewer than 750 of the donors, 276 Gb of sequence data and 117 million unique TCR beta sequences from about 190 million T cells were reported. A later genetic analysis took genome-wide SNP genotypes for about three fifths of the 666 donors and used that subset as a discovery cohort. The later analysis used no new phenotypic data to find candidate immune exposures, relying instead on TCR beta sequences and their occurrence across donors. The aim of the study was to test whether cataloging public T cell receptors could identify signatures of past pathogen exposure. Along with the roughly 710-subject first cohort, a separate validation cohort of roughly 110 different subjects was used. Roughly 300 gigabases of sequencing data and approximately 91 million unique TCR sequences made up an early release that covered fewer than 650 HLA-typed donors. The genetic ancestry cluster associated with self-reported Caucasian donors included roughly four fifths of the roughly 400 genotyped donors. An earlier analysis of 587 of the donors used high-throughput TCR beta sequencing to judge whether each TCR beta V gene segment behaved as functional or pseudogenic. About five DR-DQ haplotypes were handled as single units for association and clustering, since linkage in the cohort was strong. Among roughly 400 genotyped donors of the cohort, an average of approximately 200,000 unique TCR beta nucleotide sequences was sequenced per donor, of which about 20% were non-productive. The number of typed donors differed by locus: about 629-630 for A, B, C, DRB1 and DQB1; some 500 for DQA1; roughly 600 for DPA1; and 450 to 480 for DPB1. In a later analysis, previously published TCR beta repertoires from fewer than 750 donors were re-analyzed and high-resolution HLA genotyping was added so that TCR occurrence patterns could be studied. Class I and class II HLA loci were covered by the typing at four-digit resolution. High-throughput TCR immunosequencing, statistical association of individual TCRs with disease status, and machine learning were combined to predict cytomegalovirus infection status. The study used immunosequencing to profile the T cell repertoires of approximately 690 subjects and linked those repertoires to cytomegalovirus serostatus. Alongside the repertoire data, information on donor age, sex, ethnicity and CMV serostatus was compiled. All discovery cohort repertoires had been generated using a single sequencing platform.

The cohort consisted of some 670 healthy bone marrow donors. At the time of sampling, all cohort members were nominally healthy, though unrecorded immune exposures were likely present. The donor was CMV seronegative and belonged to the group of several hundred seronegative cohort members. A peripheral blood sample was provided by each donor, and peripheral blood mononuclear cells were used for TCR beta sequencing. The Qiagen DNeasy Blood Extraction Kit was used to extract genomic DNA from the blood cell samples. Points the paper makes about the study in general: In a later analysis, HLA-associated TCR beta chains were found to be more clonally expanded and to have lower generation probabilities than equally common non-associated chains. A total of about 150 TCR beta chains were listed by the study as associated with cytomegalovirus. CMV serostatus was the only immune exposure information available for the cohort. Correlated functional status among segregating V segments might be attributable to linkage disequilibrium, but an unknown experimental factor could not be ruled out. In a later analysis, TCR association rates were found to vary across HLA loci, with the most associated TCRs seen for DRB1 alleles and the fewest for HLA-C alleles. A further reported finding was that TCR beta sequences accurately predicted the HLA-A and HLA-B alleles for most subjects in the first cohort. According to a later analysis, parvovirus B19, influenza, CMV and Epstein-Barr virus appeared linked to several top co-occurrence clusters. Because some donors lacked HLA typing at each locus, the association tests relied only on the typed subset. Most TCR sequences were observed very rarely across donors, whereas some public TCRs were present in many individuals. In an earlier analysis of some 550 of the donors, most TCR beta V segments were observed in productive rearrangements about 87% or about 30% of the time, broadly matching IMGT annotations. In vitro tests confirmed that three of the cytomegalovirus-associated TCR beta chains recognize cytomegalovirus antigens. Roughly uniform sequencing depth across donors was assumed in presence/absence analyses, although this assumption may not hold. In a later analysis, most CMV-associated TCR beta chains were found to appear HLA-restricted, with HLA associations seemingly driven largely by CMV exposure. The authors suggested that the approach could potentially be generalized to other disease states and immunological phenotypes. The cohort was sequenced for TCR beta chains only, and without alpha or paired-chain data the features that could be detected were limited. Because counts were too low, about 18 rarely observed V segments, including chromosome 9 orphons, were excluded from the earlier analysis of fewer than 650 of the donors. Some IMGT-functional V segments, including TRBV6-2 and TRBV6-3, could not be told apart with the 87-base-pair reads, so those segments were excluded. Strong co-occurrence of HLA alleles, especially DR and DQ, made assigning TCR associations to individual alleles difficult. A later analysis associated about 17,000 TCR beta sequences with specific HLA alleles at a false discovery rate of 0.05. A later genetic analysis reported fewer N-insertions in productive TCRs among donors in an Asian-associated ancestry cluster than the approximately 700-donor mean. The classifier was reported to diagnose cytomegalovirus status with high specificity and sensitivity in both the original and validation cohorts. A later genetic analysis associated a missense DCLRE1C variant with V-gene and J-gene trimming of TCR beta chains, and an independent cohort replicated the association. A group of highly shared sequence variants was considered likely to be a technical artifact of the sequencing pipeline.

From cysteine to phenylalanine, the CDR3 is 15 amino acids long. Only CDR3 DNA remains: 45 bases, in frame from the first base. Trimming costs V 1 base and J 0 bases, and their ends lie 9 bases apart. The germline V gene sets CDR1 to MNHNS and CDR2 to SASEGT. Sequenced material: PBMCs. This receptor was obtained from a male donor in good health and CMV-seronegative. The chain is made from TRBV6-1 and TRBJ1-1; the D gene cannot be resolved reliably. The bases are TGTGCCAGCAGTGAAGATCAATTTTTGAACACTGAAGCTTTCTTT. This encodes CASSEDQFLNTEAFF.